This T cell receptor beta chain was recorded in a study of sequential checkpoint blockade in melanoma. Study at large: Patients were randomized 1:1 to nivolumab-then-ipilimumab or ipilimumab-then-nivolumab first-line.

Documented treatment: randomized to nivolumab then ipilimumab (arm A) or the reverse (arm B). This CDR3 is built from 15 residues. Germline V gene lookup returns CDR1 SGHDT and CDR2 YYEEEE. Trimming removed 4 bases from V and 6 bases from J; junction bases left unmatched: 5. Assay used: immunoSEQ multiplex PCR; TCRdb lists only in-frame clones, some missing. The table shows roughly 2,300 clones, with roughly three fifths occurring only once. This clonotype was sampled from a human patient with melanoma. Some clones in this sample may be carry-over from other donors' samples. V and J are TRBV5-6 and TRBJ1-5; 12 nucleotides agree with TRBD1. Sequencing used CD8+ T cells sorted from blood (inferred from file names), obtained from a patient given nivolumab and ipilimumab in sequence. The CDR3 region has the DNA TGTGCCAGCAGCCCAGGGACAGGGGGCGGTCAGCCCCAGCATTTT. Its protein is CASSPGTGGGQPQHF.